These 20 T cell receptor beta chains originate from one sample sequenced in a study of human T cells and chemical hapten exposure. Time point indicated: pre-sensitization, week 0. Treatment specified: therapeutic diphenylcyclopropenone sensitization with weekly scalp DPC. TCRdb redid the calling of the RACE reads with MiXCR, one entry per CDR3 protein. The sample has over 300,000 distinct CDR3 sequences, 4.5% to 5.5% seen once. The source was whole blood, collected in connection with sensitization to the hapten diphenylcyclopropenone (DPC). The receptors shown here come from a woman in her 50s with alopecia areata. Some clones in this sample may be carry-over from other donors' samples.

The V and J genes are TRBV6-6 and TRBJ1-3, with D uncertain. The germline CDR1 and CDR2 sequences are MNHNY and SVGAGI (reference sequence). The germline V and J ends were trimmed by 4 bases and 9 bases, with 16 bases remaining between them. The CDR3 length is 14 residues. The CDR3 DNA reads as TGTGCCAGCAGTTGGGCCACAGAGGCCGGCACCATATATTTT. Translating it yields CASSWATEAGTIYF.

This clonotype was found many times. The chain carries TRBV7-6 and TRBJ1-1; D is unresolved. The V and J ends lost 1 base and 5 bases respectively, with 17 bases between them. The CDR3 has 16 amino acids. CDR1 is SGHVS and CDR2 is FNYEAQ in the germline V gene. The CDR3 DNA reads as TGTGCCAGCAGCTTAGGATGGGGAACCCACGGGACTGAAGCTTTCTTT. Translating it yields CASSLGWGTHGTEAFF.

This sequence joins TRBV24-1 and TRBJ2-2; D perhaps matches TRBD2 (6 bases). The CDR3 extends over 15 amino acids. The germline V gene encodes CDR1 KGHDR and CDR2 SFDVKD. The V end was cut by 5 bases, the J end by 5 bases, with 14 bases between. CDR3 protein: CATSGSSVPTGELFF. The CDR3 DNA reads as TGTGCCACCAGTGGTTCTAGCGTGCCAACCGGGGAGCTGTTTTTT.

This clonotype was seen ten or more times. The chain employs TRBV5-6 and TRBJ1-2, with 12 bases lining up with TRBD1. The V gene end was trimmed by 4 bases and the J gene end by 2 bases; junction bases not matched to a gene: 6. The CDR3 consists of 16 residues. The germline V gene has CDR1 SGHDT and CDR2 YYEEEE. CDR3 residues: CASSPMGQGANYGYTF. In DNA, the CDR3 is TGTGCCAGCAGCCCCATGGGACAGGGGGCGAACTATGGCTACACCTTC.

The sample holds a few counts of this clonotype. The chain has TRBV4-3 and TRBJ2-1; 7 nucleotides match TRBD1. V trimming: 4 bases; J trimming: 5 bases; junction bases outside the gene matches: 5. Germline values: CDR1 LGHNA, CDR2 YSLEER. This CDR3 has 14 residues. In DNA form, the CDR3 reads TGCGCCAGCAGCCTCGGGACAGCCAACAATGAGCAGTTCTTC. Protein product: CASSLGTANNEQFF.

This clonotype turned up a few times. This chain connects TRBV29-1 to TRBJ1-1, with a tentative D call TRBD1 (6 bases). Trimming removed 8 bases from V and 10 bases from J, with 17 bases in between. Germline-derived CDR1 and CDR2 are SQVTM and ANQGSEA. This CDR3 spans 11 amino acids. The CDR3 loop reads CSFGEAGVAFF. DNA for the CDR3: TGCAGCTTTGGTGAAGCAGGGGTAGCTTTCTTT.

The CDR3 here is CAISGDTNNYGYTF. Written as DNA, the CDR3 is TGTGCCATCAGTGGGGACACCAACAACTATGGCTACACCTTC. The chain is built from TRBV10-3 and TRBJ1-2, with D tentatively TRBD1 (6 bases). This CDR3 region has 14 residues. CDR1 is ENHRY and CDR2 is SYGVKD in the germline V gene. Trimming removed 4 bases from V and 2 bases from J, with 11 bases in between.

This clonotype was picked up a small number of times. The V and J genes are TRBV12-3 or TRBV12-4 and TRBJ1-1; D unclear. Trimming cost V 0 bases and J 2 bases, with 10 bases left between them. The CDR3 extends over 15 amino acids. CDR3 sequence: CASSLAGQINTEAFF. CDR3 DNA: TGTGCCAGCAGTTTAGCAGGTCAGATTAACACTGAAGCTTTCTTT.

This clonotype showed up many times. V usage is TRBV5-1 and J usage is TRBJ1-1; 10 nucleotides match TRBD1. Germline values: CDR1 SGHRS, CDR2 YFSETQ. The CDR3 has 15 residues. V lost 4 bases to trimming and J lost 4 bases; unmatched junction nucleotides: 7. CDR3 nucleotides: TGCGCCAGCAGCGAGGGACAGGGGAGGGCCACTGAAGCTTTCTTT. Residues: CASSEGQGRATEAFF.

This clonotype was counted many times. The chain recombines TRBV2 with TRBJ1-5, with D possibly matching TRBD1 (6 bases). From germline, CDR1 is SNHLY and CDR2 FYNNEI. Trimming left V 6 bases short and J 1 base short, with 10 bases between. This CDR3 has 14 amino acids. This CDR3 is CASSERGSNQPQHF. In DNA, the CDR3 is TGTGCCAGCAGCGAGAGGGGGAGCAATCAGCCCCAGCATTTT.

The DNA for the CDR3 is TGTGCCAGCAGTGAAGCGAGTGAAAAACTGTTTTTT. As protein: CASSEASEKLFF. The V and J genes are TRBV2 and TRBJ1-4; no reliable D call. V gave up 0 bases and J gave up 7 bases, with 3 bases separating them. The CDR3 length is 12 residues. The germline CDR1 and CDR2 sequences are SNHLY and FYNNEI. Full variable domain (rest looked up from reference TRBV2 and TRBJ1-4): EPEVTQTPSHQVTQMGQEVILRCVPISNHLYFYWYRQILGQKVEFLVSFYNNEISEKSEIFDDQFSVERPDGSNFTLKIRSTKLEDSAMYFCASSEASEKLFFGSGTQLSVL.

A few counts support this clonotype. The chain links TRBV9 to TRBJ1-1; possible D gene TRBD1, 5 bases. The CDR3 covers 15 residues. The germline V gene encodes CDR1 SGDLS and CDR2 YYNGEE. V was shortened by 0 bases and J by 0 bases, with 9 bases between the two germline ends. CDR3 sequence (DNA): TGTGCCAGCAGCGTAGAAGCAGGGATGAACACTGAAGCTTTCTTT. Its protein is CASSVEAGMNTEAFF.

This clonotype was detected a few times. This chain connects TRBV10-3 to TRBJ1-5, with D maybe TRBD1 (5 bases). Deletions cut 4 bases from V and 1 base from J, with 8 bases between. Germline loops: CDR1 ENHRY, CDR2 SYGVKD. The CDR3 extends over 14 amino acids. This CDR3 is CAISGDSSNQPQHF. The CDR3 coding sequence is TGTGCCATCAGTGGAGACAGCAGCAATCAGCCCCAGCATTTT.

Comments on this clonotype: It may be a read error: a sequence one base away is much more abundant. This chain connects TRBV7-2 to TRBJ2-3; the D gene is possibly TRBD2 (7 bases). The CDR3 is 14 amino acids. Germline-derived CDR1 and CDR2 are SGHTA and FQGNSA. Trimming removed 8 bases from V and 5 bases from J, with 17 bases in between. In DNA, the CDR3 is TGTGCCAGCCTCGAGGGGGGGGCTGTAGATACGCAGTATTTT. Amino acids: CASLEGGAVDTQYF.

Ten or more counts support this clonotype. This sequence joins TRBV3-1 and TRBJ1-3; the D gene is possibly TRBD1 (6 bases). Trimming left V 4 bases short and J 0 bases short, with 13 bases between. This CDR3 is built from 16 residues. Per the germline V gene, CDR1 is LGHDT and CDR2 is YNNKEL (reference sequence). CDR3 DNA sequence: TGTGCCAGCAGCCTGCAGGGGTCTTACTCTGGAAACACCATATATTTT. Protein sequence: CASSLQGSYSGNTIYF.

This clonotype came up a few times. CDR3 nucleotides: TGTGCCAGCAGCCCAGATCAGGGATACTACAATGAGCAGTTCTTC. It translates to CASSPDQGYYNEQFF. The J gene is TRBJ2-1, the V gene TRBV7-9; perhaps TRBD1 as D (5 bases). The CDR3 totals 15 residues. V lost 5 bases and J lost 3, with 14 bases in between. The germline V gene has CDR1 SEHNR and CDR2 FQNEAQ (reference sequence).

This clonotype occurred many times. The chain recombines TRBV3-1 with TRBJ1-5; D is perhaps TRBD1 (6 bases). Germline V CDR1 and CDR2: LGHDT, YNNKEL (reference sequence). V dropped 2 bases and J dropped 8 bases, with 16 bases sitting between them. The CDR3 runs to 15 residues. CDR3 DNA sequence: TGTGCCAGCAGCCAATCTCAGGGGCGGCGTGAGCCCCAGCATTTT. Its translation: CASSQSQGRREPQHF.

As DNA, the CDR3 is TGTGCCAGCAGCTCCTGGTCTGGGGCGATAGAGCAGTACTTC. Its protein is CASSSWSGAIEQYF. The V call is TRBV7-2, the J call TRBJ2-7; maybe TRBD1 (5 bases). Germline V gene data show CDR1 as SGHTA and CDR2 as FQGNSA. The CDR3 sequence is 14 residues long. V was clipped by 4 bases and J by 7 bases, with 17 bases between them.

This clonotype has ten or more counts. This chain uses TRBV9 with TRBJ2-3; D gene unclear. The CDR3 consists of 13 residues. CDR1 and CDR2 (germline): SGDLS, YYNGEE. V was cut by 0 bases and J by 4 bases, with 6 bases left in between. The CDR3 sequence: CASSVGRSDTQYF. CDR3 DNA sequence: TGTGCCAGCAGCGTAGGACGATCAGATACGCAGTATTTT.

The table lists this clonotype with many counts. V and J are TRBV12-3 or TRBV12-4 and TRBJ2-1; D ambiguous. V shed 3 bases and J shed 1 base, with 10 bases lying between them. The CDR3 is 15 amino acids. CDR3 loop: CASSLDGISYNEQFF. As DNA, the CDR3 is TGTGCCAGCAGTTTGGACGGAATATCCTACAATGAGCAGTTCTTC.